This T cell receptor beta chain is from a study of T cells in Graves' hyperthyroidism and ophthalmopathy. The study's findings and limits: Blood shared most expanded thyroid clonotypes above 0.001.

Trimming stripped 6 bases from V and 1 base from J, with 13 bases between. Per germline, CDR1 LGHDT and CDR2 YNNKEL (reference sequence). This CDR3 spans 15 amino acids. This clonotype was counted at least ten times. Its antigen is still unknown. Patients were excluded for uncontrolled infection, other autoimmune disease, pregnancy or lactation. Fresh peripheral blood, 9.5 to 10 ml of it, supplied the PBMCs. What was amplified from RNA transcripts were TCR beta CDR3 regions. An initial round of RT-PCR targeting the TCR CDR3 relied on the HTBI primer set. TCRdb analysed the multiplex PCR reads with MiXCR anew, one entry per CDR3 protein. The sample contains 300,000 to 500,000 distinct CDR3 sequences, about 15% of which appear only once.

The receptor was derived from a woman aged 25 to 45 with Graves' hyperthyroidism. The rearrangement uses TRBV3-1 and TRBJ1-5; D may be TRBD1 (6 bases). Source material: blood. The CDR3 coding sequence is TGTGCCAGCAGTGGAGGGGGAGCGAGCAATCAGCCCCAGCATTTT. It specifies CASSGGGASNQPQHF.